A selection of T cell receptor beta chains follows, all from one sample in a study of CD4 T cells in relation to SARS-CoV-2 and coronaviruses. Antigens for these TCRs are unknown. Sequencing was performed with immunoSEQ multiplex PCR; in TCRdb, only in-frame clones are kept and a portion is missing. The repertoire includes 38,000 or so clones, 77% of them detected once, and roughly 22% sits in the top ten. The material sequenced was memory CD4+ T cells from PBMCs, cultured in vitro. Receptors originate from an adult with COVID-19. The CDR3 runs from the conserved cysteine through the conserved F or W. A D gene is named only where the DNA matches it firmly. Clone size, where shown, is once, few, many, or a class for clones that have expanded.

CDR3 protein,CDR3 DNA,V gene,clone size,D gene,J gene
CASSVQGDSYNEQFF,TGTGCCAGCAGTGTGCAGGGGGACAGCTACAATGAGCAGTTCTTC,TRBV6-4,few,TRBD1,TRBJ2-1
CSASLGNDNSPLHF,TGCAGTGCTAGTCTGGGAAACGATAATTCACCCCTCCACTTT,TRBV20-1,.,.,TRBJ1-6
CASSVIAGERNEQFF,TGTGCCAGCAGCGTTATAGCGGGAGAGAGGAATGAGCAGTTCTTC,TRBV6-4,.,TRBD2,TRBJ2-1
CASSPWAGQETQYF,TGTGCCAGCAGCCCTTGGGCAGGCCAAGAGACCCAGTACTTC,TRBV7-9,.,.,TRBJ2-5
CASSGGGEQYF,TGCGCCAGCAGCGGGGGAGGCGAGCAGTACTTC,TRBV5-1,once,.,TRBJ2-7
CASSYSKWGEKLFF,TGTGCCAGCAGTTACTCGAAATGGGGGGAAAAACTGTTTTTT,TRBV6-5,.,.,TRBJ1-4
CSVLTGSPEAFF,TGCAGCGTTTTGACAGGGAGCCCTGAAGCTTTCTTT,TRBV29-1,once,TRBD1,TRBJ1-1
CATSDPTSFPLNEQFF,TGTGCCACCAGTGACCCGACTTCCTTCCCCCTCAATGAGCAGTTCTTC,TRBV24-1,.,.,TRBJ2-1
CASSAQTGTGYEQYF,TGTGCCAGCAGCGCCCAGACCGGGACAGGGTACGAGCAGTACTTC,TRBV7-2,.,TRBD1,TRBJ2-7
CSAGTQPELFF,TGCAGTGCGGGGACTCAACCGGAGCTGTTTTTT,TRBV20-1,.,.,TRBJ2-2
CASSLITVGGYTF,TGTGCCAGCAGCTTAATAACGGTGGGGGGCTACACCTTC,TRBV7-2,.,.,TRBJ1-2
CASSYTANTEAFF,TGTGCCAGCAGTTACACAGCGAACACTGAAGCTTTCTTT,TRBV12-3/TRBV12-4,.,.,TRBJ1-1
CATSATGANYGYTF,TGTGCCACCTCCGCCACAGGGGCTAACTATGGCTACACCTTC,TRBV15,.,TRBD1,TRBJ1-2
CASSLGPARNTQYF,TGTGCCAGCAGCTTAGGCCCCGCCCGAAATACGCAGTATTTT,TRBV7-3,.,.,TRBJ2-3
CASSLGGSGSSTDTQYF,TGTGCCAGCAGTTTAGGAGGTAGCGGGTCTAGCACAGATACGCAGTATTTT,TRBV28,.,TRBD2,TRBJ2-3
CASSESGIGGETQYF,TGCGCCAGCAGTGAGTCGGGAATAGGTGGAGAGACCCAGTACTTC,TRBV10-2,.,.,TRBJ2-5
CASSLVGAGGSVIGETQYF,TGTGCCAGCAGCTTAGTTGGAGCGGGAGGATCAGTTATTGGAGAGACCCAGTACTTC,TRBV11-2,.,TRBD2,TRBJ2-5
CASSSAIRLISTDTQYF,TGTGCCAGCAGTTCCGCCATCAGACTGATTAGCACAGATACGCAGTATTTT,TRBV28,once,.,TRBJ2-3
CATSRDRGGRAFEQFF,TGTGCCACCAGCAGAGATCGAGGCGGGAGGGCCTTCGAGCAGTTCTTC,TRBV15,.,TRBD2,TRBJ2-1
CASSWGQSGEKLFF,TGTGCCAGCAGCTGGGGACAGTCGGGTGAAAAACTGTTTTTT,TRBV3-1/TRBV3-2,.,TRBD1,TRBJ1-4